Shown below are 10 T cell receptor beta chains from a single sample sequenced in a study of CXCR3-negative and CXCR3-positive naive CD8 T cells. Via 5' RACE with UMI labels, TRB cDNA libraries were prepared. TCRdb reworked the 5' RACE reads into one entry per CDR3 protein, no DNA. This sample lists tens of thousands of distinct CDR3 sequences; its ten largest clones have about 15%. The material sequenced was memory CD8+ T cells from blood. The source of these receptors is a human donor in good health. Some clones in this sample may be carry-over from other donors' samples.

This chain connects TRBV7-9 to TRBJ1-2; with no DNA, the TCRdb D assignment of TRBD1 cannot be verified. The length of the CDR3 is 14 residues. CDR1 SEHNR and CDR2 FQNEAQ come from the germline V gene (reference sequence). The CDR3 region is CASSLAGAVYGYTF. Using reference TRBV7-9 and TRBJ1-2 for the parts outside the CDR3, the full variable domain is DTGVSQNPRHKITKRGQNVTFRCDPISEHNRLYWYRQTLGQGPEFLTYFQNEAQLEKSRLLSDRFSAERPKGSFSTLEIQRTEQGDSAMYLCASSLAGAVYGYTFGSGTRLTVV.

CDR3 protein: CASSPPFGVAIKEQFF. The genes are TRBV7-9 and TRBJ2-1. Germline V lookup: CDR1 SEHNR, CDR2 FQNEAQ (reference sequence). This CDR3 contains 16 residues.

The V gene is TRBV9, the J gene TRBJ2-2; TCRdb lists TRBD1, though no DNA is available to test this call. Germline CDR1 reads SGDLS; CDR2 reads YYNGEE. CDR3 length equals 16 residues. CDR3 sequence reads: CASSPPGRSNTGELFF.

The chain couples TRBV28 to TRBJ2-1; without DNA, the TCRdb call of TRBD2 cannot be checked. The CDR3 contains 13 residues. Germline V CDR1 and CDR2: MDHEN, SYDVKM. CDR3: CASNPGGPSEQFF.

The chain is built from TRBV7-6 and TRBJ2-2; TCRdb reports TRBD1, a call that lacks DNA to check it against. The CDR3 spans 15 residues. The germline CDR1 and CDR2 sequences are SGHVS and FNYEAQ. The CDR3 region is CASSPGTDYSGELFF.

The genes are TRBV28 and TRBJ2-3; TCRdb indicates TRBD2, and absent DNA this call remains unverified. Germline values: CDR1 MDHEN, CDR2 SYDVKM. The CDR3 has 16 residues. The CDR3 protein is CASSSVAGGLIDTQYF.

The chain joins TRBV25-1 to TRBJ2-7. Germline lookup yields CDR1 MGHDK and CDR2 SYGVNS. This CDR3 contains 11 residues. The CDR3 is CASSEYYEQYF.

The V gene is TRBV6-5, the J gene TRBJ2-2; lacking DNA, the TRBD1 call made by TCRdb goes unchecked. The CDR3 contains 11 residues. Germline V CDR1 and CDR2: MNHEY, SVGAGI. Here the CDR3 reads CATQGDGELFF.

The chain links TRBV7-2 to TRBJ2-1; the TRBD1 assignment by TCRdb is unverifiable without DNA. Germline CDR1 is SGHTA and CDR2 is FQGNSA. This CDR3 has 15 residues. Here the CDR3 reads CASSLAGTGGNEQFF.

The chain employs TRBV7-6 and TRBJ2-7; TCRdb returns TRBD1, unconfirmable since there is no DNA. CDR3 length equals 13 residues. CDR1 SGHVS and CDR2 FNYEAQ come from the germline V gene. The CDR3 sequence: CASSLTDTYEQYF.